There are a few counts of the clone carrying this TCR beta chain. Its antigen is still unknown. The V segment lost 5 bases and the J segment 4 bases; nucleotides outside the gene matches: 9. CDR1 and CDR2 from the germline V gene are SNHLY and FYNNEI. This CDR3 spans 15 amino acids. The data derive from a study of cytotoxic CD8 clonotypes in ibrutinib-treated CLL. The method was immunoSEQ multiplex PCR; TCRdb's version includes in-frame clones alone and lacks a portion of them. The data hold approximately 45,000 clones, with about 65% observed a single time. Study-wide findings and caveats: Clonality went up at ibrutinib response and then declined back toward baseline at progression.

Sequences were derived from PBMCs, sampled after 24 months of ibrutinib treatment. The gene calls are TRBV2 and TRBJ1-2; 8 bases line up with TRBD1. This clonotype originated in a human donor with chronic lymphocytic leukemia. CDR3 bases: TGTGCCAGCAGTATAGGACAGGGTGCAGGCTATGGCTACACCTTC. Protein sequence: CASSIGQGAGYGYTF.